This T cell receptor (beta chain) is from a study of blood T cell repertoires in COVID-19. Between the trimmed V and J ends, which lost 10 bases and 6 bases, there was a span of 12 bases. The CDR3 loop spans 11 amino acids. In germline, CDR1 is MNHEY, CDR2 SVGAGI. TCRdb's table, derived via immunoSEQ multiplex PCR, lists solely in-frame clones and lacks some. The table shows a few hundred thousand clones, with about nine tenths occurring only once. The chain uses TRBV6-5 and TRBJ1-1, with D unclear. The TCR comes from a woman between 45 and 60 years old who had been exposed to COVID-19. The sequenced sample was PBMCs or T cells enriched from blood (not recorded which). CDR3 sequence: CATVHGAEAFF. The CDR3 coding sequence is TGTGCCACCGTGCACGGGGCTGAAGCTTTCTTT.